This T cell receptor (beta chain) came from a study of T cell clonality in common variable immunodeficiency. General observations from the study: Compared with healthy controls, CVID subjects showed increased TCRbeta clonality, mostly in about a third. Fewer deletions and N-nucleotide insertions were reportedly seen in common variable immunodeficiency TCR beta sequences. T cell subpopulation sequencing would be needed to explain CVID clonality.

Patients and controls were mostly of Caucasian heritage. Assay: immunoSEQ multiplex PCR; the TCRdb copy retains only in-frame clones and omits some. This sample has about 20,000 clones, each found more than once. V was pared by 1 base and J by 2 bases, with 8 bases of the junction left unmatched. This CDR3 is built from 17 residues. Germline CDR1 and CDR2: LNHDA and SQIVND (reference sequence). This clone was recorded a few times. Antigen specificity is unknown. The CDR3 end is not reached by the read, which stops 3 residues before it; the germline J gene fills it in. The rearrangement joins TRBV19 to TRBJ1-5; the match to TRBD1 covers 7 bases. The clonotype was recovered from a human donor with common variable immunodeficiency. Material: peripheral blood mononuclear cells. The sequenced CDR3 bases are TGTGCCAGTAGTATAGGGGGCACAGGGGCTGGCAATCAGCCC. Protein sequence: CASSIGGTGAGNQP. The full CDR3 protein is CASSIGGTGAGNQPQHF.